This TCR beta chain is drawn from a study of CD4 and CD8 cells across lung adenocarcinoma regions. Each CDR3 protein gets one entry after TCRdb re-called the PCR reads with MiXCR. The profile shows 15,000 to 20,000 distinct CDR3 sequences, about 53% of them singletons. Localized lung adenocarcinoma, a non-small cell lung cancer, affected the donors. Germline V CDR1 and CDR2: LGHNT, FRNRAP. With 8 bases removed from V and 6 bases from J, the gap between germline ends came to 14 bases. The CDR3 is 13 amino acids. Sequencing was performed on CD8+ T cells from the margin of a lung tumor. This TCR derives from a male donor with lung adenocarcinoma. The CD4 and CD8 labels of this study may be unreliable. The chain employs TRBV12-5 and TRBJ2-1; no definite D call. This CDR3 is CASSFRWTNEQFF. For the CDR3, the DNA is TGTGCTAGTTCGTTCCGATGGACCAATGAGCAGTTCTTC.